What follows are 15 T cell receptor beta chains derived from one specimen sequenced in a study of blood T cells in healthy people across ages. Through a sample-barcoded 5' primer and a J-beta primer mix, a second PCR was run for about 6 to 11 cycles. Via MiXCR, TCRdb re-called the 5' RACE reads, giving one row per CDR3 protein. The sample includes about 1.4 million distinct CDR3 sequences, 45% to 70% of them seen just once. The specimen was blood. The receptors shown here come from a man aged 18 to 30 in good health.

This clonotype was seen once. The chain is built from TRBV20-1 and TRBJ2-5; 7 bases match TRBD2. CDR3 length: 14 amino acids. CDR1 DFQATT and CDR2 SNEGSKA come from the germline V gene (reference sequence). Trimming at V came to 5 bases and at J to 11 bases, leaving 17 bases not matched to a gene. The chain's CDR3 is CSAFDQRGNNEQYF. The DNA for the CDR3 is TGCAGTGCTTTCGACCAGCGGGGCAACAATGAGCAGTACTTC.

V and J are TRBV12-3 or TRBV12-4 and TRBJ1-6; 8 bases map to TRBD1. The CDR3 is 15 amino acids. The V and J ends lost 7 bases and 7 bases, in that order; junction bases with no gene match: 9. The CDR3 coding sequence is TGTGCCAGCACCGTTCACCAGGGGGCAAATTCACCCCTCCACTTT. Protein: CASTVHQGANSPLHF.

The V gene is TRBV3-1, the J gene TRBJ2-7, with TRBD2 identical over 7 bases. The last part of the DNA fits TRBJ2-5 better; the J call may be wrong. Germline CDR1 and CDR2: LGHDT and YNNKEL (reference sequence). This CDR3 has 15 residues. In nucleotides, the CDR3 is TGTGCCAGCAGCCAAAATCCTGGTTGGGGGGGGACCCAGTACTTC. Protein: CASSQNPGWGGTQYF.

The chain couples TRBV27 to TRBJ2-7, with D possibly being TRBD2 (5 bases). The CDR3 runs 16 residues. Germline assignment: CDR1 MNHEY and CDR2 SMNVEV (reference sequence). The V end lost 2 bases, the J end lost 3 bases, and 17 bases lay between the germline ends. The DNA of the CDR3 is TGTGCCAGCAGTTTAGGGCTGCGGGTTCCCCTCTACGAGCAGTACTTC. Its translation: CASSLGLRVPLYEQYF.

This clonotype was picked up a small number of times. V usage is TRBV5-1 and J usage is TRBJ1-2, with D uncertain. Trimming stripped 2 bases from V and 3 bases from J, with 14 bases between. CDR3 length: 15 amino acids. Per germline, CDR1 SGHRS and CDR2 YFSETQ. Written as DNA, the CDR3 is TGCGCCAGCAGCTTCTCTCCTACGGGAGACTATGGCTACACCTTC. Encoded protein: CASSFSPTGDYGYTF.

In nucleotides, the CDR3 is TGTGCCAGCGCGGCTCTCCATACGCAGTATTTT. Its translation: CASAALHTQYF. This chain uses TRBV7-4 with TRBJ2-3; no clear D gene. Germline CDR1 and CDR2: SGHVT and SQSDAQ. The ends were cut back, 8 bases at V and 7 bases at J, with 10 bases in the middle. The CDR3 is 11 residues long. The full variable domain, its missing parts supplied by reference TRBV7-4 and TRBJ2-3, is GAGVSQSPRYKVAKRGRDVALRCDSISGHVTLYWYRQTLGQGSEVLTYSQSDAQRDKSGRPSGRFSAERPERSVSTLKIQRTEQGDSAVYLCASAALHTQYFGPGTRLTVL.

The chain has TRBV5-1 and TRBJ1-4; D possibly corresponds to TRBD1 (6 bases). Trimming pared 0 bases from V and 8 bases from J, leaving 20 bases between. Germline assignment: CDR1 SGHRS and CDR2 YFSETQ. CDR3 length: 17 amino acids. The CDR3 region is CASSLGPTGSGGEKLFF. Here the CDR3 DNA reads TGCGCCAGCAGCTTGGGGCCCACAGGGTCCGGGGGCGAAAAACTGTTTTTT.

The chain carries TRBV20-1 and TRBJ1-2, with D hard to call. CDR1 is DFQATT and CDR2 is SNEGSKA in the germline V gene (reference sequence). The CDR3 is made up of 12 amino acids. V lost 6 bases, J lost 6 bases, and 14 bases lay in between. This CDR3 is CSAPLGKNGYTF. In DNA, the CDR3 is TGCAGTGCCCCCTTGGGAAAGAATGGCTACACCTTC.

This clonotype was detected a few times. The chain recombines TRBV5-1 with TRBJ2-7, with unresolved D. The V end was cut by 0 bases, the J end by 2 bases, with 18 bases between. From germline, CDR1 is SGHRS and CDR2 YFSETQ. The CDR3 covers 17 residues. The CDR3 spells CASSLALRTRAPYEQYF. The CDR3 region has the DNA TGCGCCAGCAGCTTGGCCCTACGAACAAGGGCGCCCTACGAGCAGTACTTC. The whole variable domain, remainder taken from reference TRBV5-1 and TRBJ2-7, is KAGVTQTPRYLIKTRGQQVTLSCSPISGHRSVSWYQQTPGQGLQFLFEYFSETQRNKGNFPGRFSGRQFSNSRSEMNVSTLELGDSALYLCASSLALRTRAPYEQYFGPGTRLTVT.

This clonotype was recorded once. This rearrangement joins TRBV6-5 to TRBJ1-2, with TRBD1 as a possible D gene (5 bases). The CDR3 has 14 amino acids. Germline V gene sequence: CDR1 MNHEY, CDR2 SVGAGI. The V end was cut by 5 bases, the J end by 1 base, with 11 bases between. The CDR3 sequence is CASSRAGHNYGYTF. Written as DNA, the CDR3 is TGTGCCAGCAGTCGGGCAGGGCATAACTATGGCTACACCTTC.

The CDR3 bases are TGTGCCAGCAGCTTAGCACTAGCGGGATCCAATGAGCAGTTCTTC. This gives the protein CASSLALAGSNEQFF. The chain has TRBV7-8 and TRBJ2-1; the match to TRBD2 covers 10 bases. The CDR3 loop spans 15 amino acids. Losses at the gene ends were 0 bases for V and 6 bases for J; bases not matched to a gene: 2. Germline loops: CDR1 SGHVS, CDR2 FQNEAQ.

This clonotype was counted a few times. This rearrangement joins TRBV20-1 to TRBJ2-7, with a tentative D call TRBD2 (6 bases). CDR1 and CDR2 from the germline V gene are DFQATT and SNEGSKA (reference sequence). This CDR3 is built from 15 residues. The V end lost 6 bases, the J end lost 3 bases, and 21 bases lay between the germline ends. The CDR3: CSAAISDYPSYEQYF. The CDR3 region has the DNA TGCAGTGCAGCTATTTCGGACTACCCGAGCTACGAGCAGTACTTC.

The CDR3 bases are TGTGCCAGCCCAATCTCAGGGATGAACTCCTACAATGAGCAGTTCTTC. It yields the protein CASPISGMNSYNEQFF. This chain links TRBV27 with TRBJ2-1; D perhaps matches TRBD1 (5 bases). V lost 8 bases, J lost 0 bases, and 17 bases lay in between. CDR3 length equals 16 residues. Germline V gene sequence: CDR1 MNHEY, CDR2 SMNVEV (reference sequence).

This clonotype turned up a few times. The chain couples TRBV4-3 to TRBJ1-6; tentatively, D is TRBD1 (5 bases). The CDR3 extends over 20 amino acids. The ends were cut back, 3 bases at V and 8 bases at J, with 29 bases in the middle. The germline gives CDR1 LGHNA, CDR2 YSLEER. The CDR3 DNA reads TGCGCCAGCAGCCAGCATTTCGGTGGTTTGGGGCAGAGGTTCTATTCACCCCTCCACTTT. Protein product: CASSQHFGGLGQRFYSPLHF.

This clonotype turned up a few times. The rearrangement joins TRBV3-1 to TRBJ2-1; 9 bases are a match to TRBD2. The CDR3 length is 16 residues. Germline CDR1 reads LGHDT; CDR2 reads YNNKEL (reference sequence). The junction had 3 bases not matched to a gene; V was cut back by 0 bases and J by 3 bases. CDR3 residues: CASSQDLAGYYNEQFF. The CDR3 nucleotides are TGTGCCAGCAGCCAAGATCTAGCGGGGTACTACAATGAGCAGTTCTTC.